These 25 T cell receptor beta chains share one sample of origin, sequenced in a study of blood T cell repertoires in COVID-19 (TCRdb year 2020). Library preparation employed the immunoSEQ multiplex PCR assay. TCRdb limited this immuneACCESS table to in-frame rearrangements with V and J called. A share of clones is missing; checked studies link under half to unresolved V genes, and the rest is unexplained. The sample records 300,000 to 400,000 clones, 88% of which are singletons. The leading ten clones occupy approximately 1.2% of the sample. The source material was PBMCs or T cells enriched from blood (not recorded which). The receptors derive from a woman aged 18-29 years who had recovered from COVID-19.

This clone was detected only once. This rearrangement joins TRBV7-3 to TRBJ1-5; no reliable D call. The V end lost 1 base, the J end lost 9 bases, and 22 bases lay between the germline ends. Germline CDR1 SGHTA, CDR2 FQGTGA. There are 17 residues in the CDR3. CDR3 amino acids: CASSLKAGGPDKGPQHF. The CDR3, as DNA: TGTGCCAGCAGCTTAAAGGCCGGAGGACCAGATAAAGGGCCCCAGCATTTT.

The chain joins TRBV5-1 to TRBJ2-1, with a tentative D call TRBD2 (6 bases). The CDR3 is made up of 14 amino acids. V lost 0 bases and J 12 bases, leaving 16 bases between the germline ends. Per germline, CDR1 SGHRS and CDR2 YFSETQ. This CDR3 is CASSLGGVVSGQFF. The CDR3 region has the DNA TGCGCCAGCAGCTTGGGAGGGGTCGTTAGCGGGCAGTTCTTC.

The V gene is TRBV29-1, the J gene TRBJ2-7; no clear D. The V gene's germline CDR1 is SQVTM and CDR2 ANQGSEA. Trimming removed 4 bases from V and 5 bases from J, with 12 bases in between. The CDR3 covers 12 residues. CDR3 protein: CSVGEFNHEQYF. CDR3 nucleotides: TGCAGCGTTGGCGAGTTTAACCACGAGCAGTACTTC.

V is TRBV5-1 and J is TRBJ2-5, with TRBD2 matching 10 bases. J gave up 2 bases and V 7 bases, and 8 bases lay outside the gene matches. Germline-derived CDR1 and CDR2 are SGHRS and YFSETQ. This CDR3 region has 15 residues. CDR3 sequence reads: CASVLAGGLQETQYF. The CDR3 nucleotides are TGCGCCAGCGTCTTAGCGGGGGGTCTACAAGAGACCCAGTACTTC.

CDR3 residues: CASSRLTKGEETQYF. The DNA for the CDR3 is TGTGCCAGTAGTAGACTGACAAAGGGGGAAGAGACCCAGTACTTC. The chain links TRBV19 to TRBJ2-5, with D perhaps TRBD1 (6 bases). The ends were cut back, 4 bases at V and 3 bases at J, with 15 bases in the middle. Germline V gene lookup returns CDR1 LNHDA and CDR2 SQIVND (reference sequence). The CDR3 totals 15 residues.

The chain carries TRBV5-1 and TRBJ1-2; TRBD1 aligns across 7 bases. Trimming cost V 4 bases and J 4 bases; bases outside gene matches: 10. The length of the CDR3 is 15 residues. Germline assignment: CDR1 SGHRS and CDR2 YFSETQ. In DNA form, the CDR3 reads TGCGCCAGCAGCCTCGGGACAGATCCTGTCTATGGCTACACCTTC. Encoded protein: CASSLGTDPVYGYTF. The full variable domain, its missing parts supplied by reference TRBV5-1 and TRBJ1-2, is KAGVTQTPRYLIKTRGQQVTLSCSPISGHRSVSWYQQTPGQGLQFLFEYFSETQRNKGNFPGRFSGRQFSNSRSEMNVSTLELGDSALYLCASSLGTDPVYGYTFGSGTRLTVV.

The chain employs TRBV3-1 (or the pseudogene TRBV3-2) and TRBJ1-1, with D hard to call. CDR1 LGHDT and CDR2 YNNKEL come from the germline V gene (reference sequence). The CDR3 loop spans 14 amino acids. Trimming shortened V by 3 bases and J by 1 base, and 9 bases separated the two germline ends. CDR3 nucleotide sequence: TGTGCCAGCAGCCAGGCAGGCTGGAACACTGAAGCTTTCTTT. Protein sequence: CASSQAGWNTEAFF.

The rearrangement joins TRBV19 to TRBJ2-3, with a weak D call TRBD2 (7 bases). The CDR3 has 16 residues. Trimming removed 4 bases at V and 1 base at J, with 15 bases between. CDR1 is LNHDA, CDR2 SQIVND, per germline (reference sequence). CDR3 DNA sequence: TGTGCCAGTAGTACGTTTGCGGGGGCCGGCACAGATACGCAGTATTTT. Translated, it gives CASSTFAGAGTDTQYF.

This chain links TRBV7-2 with TRBJ2-2; D gene unclear. V lost 1 base and J lost 3, with 6 bases in between. This CDR3 has 14 residues. Germline CDR1 SGHTA, CDR2 FQGNSA. The CDR3 region is CASSLVTDTGELFF. CDR3 sequence (DNA): TGTGCCAGCAGCTTAGTAACGGACACCGGGGAGCTGTTTTTT.

The gene calls are TRBV19 and TRBJ1-1, with TRBD1 matching over 7 bases. The V gene's germline CDR1 is LNHDA and CDR2 SQIVND (reference sequence). The V and J ends lost 5 bases and 7 bases, in that order; junction bases with no gene match: 7. The CDR3 is made up of 13 amino acids. The CDR3 nucleotides are TGTGCCAGTAGTCCCGGGACAGCTCTTGAAGCTTTCTTT. As protein: CASSPGTALEAFF.

The genes are TRBV27 and TRBJ2-3, with D unresolved. The CDR3 contains 16 residues. CDR1 and CDR2 (germline): MNHEY, SMNVEV (reference sequence). V was trimmed by 2 bases and J by 0 bases, leaving 12 bases between them. CDR3 sequence: CASSLESGLSTDTQYF. CDR3 bases: TGTGCCAGCAGTTTAGAGTCAGGCCTTAGCACAGATACGCAGTATTTT.

This clone was seen once. The V gene is TRBV5-8, the J gene TRBJ1-5; D is undetermined. The germline gives CDR1 SGHTS, CDR2 YDEGEE. V dropped 3 bases and J dropped 2 bases, with 12 bases sitting between them. The CDR3 is made up of 15 amino acids. The CDR3 protein is CASSYGQRGNQPQHF. CDR3 bases: TGTGCCAGCAGCTACGGCCAGCGGGGCAATCAGCCCCAGCATTTT.

The chain combines TRBV30 with TRBJ1-4; possible D gene TRBD1, 6 bases. CDR1 is GTSNPN, CDR2 SVGIG, per germline (reference sequence). Trimming cost V 5 bases and J 8 bases, with 15 bases left between them. This CDR3 contains 13 residues. This CDR3 is CAWSPGAWEKLFF. The CDR3 nucleotides are TGTGCCTGGTCCCCAGGGGCCTGGGAAAAACTGTTTTTT.

The V and J genes are TRBV28 and TRBJ2-7; TRBD2 is a possible D gene (7 bases). The CDR3 is 18 amino acids. Deletions cut 7 bases from V and 4 bases from J, with 29 bases between. Germline-derived CDR1 and CDR2 are MDHEN and SYDVKM. CDR3 loop: CASTTTGGHAGYSYEQYF. The CDR3, as DNA: TGTGCCAGCACGACGACCGGGGGGCACGCGGGGTACTCGTACGAGCAGTACTTC.

The chain couples TRBV12-3 or TRBV12-4 to TRBJ1-2; D is perhaps TRBD1 (6 bases). Between the trimmed V and J ends, which lost 6 bases and 6 bases, there was a span of 14 bases. The CDR3 covers 13 residues. The CDR3 region is CASSYAGAHGYTF. CDR3 DNA sequence: TGTGCCAGCAGCTATGCGGGGGCGCATGGCTACACCTTC.

The chain uses TRBV10-3 and TRBJ2-7; 10 bases map to TRBD2. This CDR3 contains 14 residues. Germline values: CDR1 ENHRY, CDR2 SYGVKD. Trimming removed 3 bases from V and 4 bases from J; junction bases left unmatched: 3. The CDR3 spells CAISDTSGEYEQYF. The CDR3 DNA reads TGTGCCATCAGTGACACTAGCGGGGAGTACGAGCAGTACTTC.

This chain uses TRBV27 with TRBJ2-7, with D unclear. The germline gives CDR1 MNHEY, CDR2 SMNVEV (reference sequence). V lost 5 bases, J lost 3 bases, and 14 bases lay in between. This CDR3 has 14 amino acids. This CDR3 reads CASSPSESNYEQYF. The CDR3 bases are TGTGCCAGCAGTCCCTCGGAGTCAAACTACGAGCAGTACTTC.

This chain links TRBV30 with TRBJ1-4; TRBD1 matches at 9 bases. V was clipped by 2 bases and J by 3 bases; unmatched bases: 4. The V gene's germline CDR1 is GTSNPN and CDR2 SVGIG (reference sequence). The CDR3 runs 15 residues. CDR3 in amino acids: CAWSTRQGANEKLFF. In nucleotides, the CDR3 is TGTGCCTGGAGTACCAGACAGGGGGCTAATGAAAAACTGTTTTTT.

This sequence joins TRBV30 and TRBJ2-2, with TRBD2 matching over 13 bases. Trimming removed 2 bases from V and 7 bases from J; junction bases left unmatched: 13. The CDR3 has 18 residues. The germline V gene encodes CDR1 GTSNPN and CDR2 SVGIG (reference sequence). CDR3 in DNA: TGTGCCTGGAGTCCGAGATTGACTAGCGGGGGGCCCCGCGGGGAGCTGTTTTTT. Protein: CAWSPRLTSGGPRGELFF.

The chain employs TRBV27 and TRBJ1-2, with D uncertain. The length of the CDR3 is 15 residues. V was clipped by 0 bases and J by 8 bases, with 16 bases between them. From germline, CDR1 is MNHEY and CDR2 SMNVEV (reference sequence). CDR3 region: CASSLSPASVRGYTF. In DNA, the CDR3 is TGTGCCAGCAGTTTATCTCCCGCCAGCGTTCGAGGCTACACCTTC.

V is TRBV29-1 and J is TRBJ1-2; no definite D call. The CDR3 has 14 amino acids. V was shortened by 1 base and J by 5 bases, with 14 bases between the two germline ends. CDR1 is SQVTM and CDR2 is ANQGSEA in the germline V gene. CDR3 protein: CSVEARGSGYGYTF. In DNA form, the CDR3 reads TGCAGCGTTGAAGCCCGAGGTTCTGGGTATGGCTACACCTTC. The variable domain in full, with the rest retrieved from reference TRBV29-1 and TRBJ1-2, is SAVISQKPSRDICQRGTSLTIQCQVDSQVTMMFWYRQQPGQSLTLIATANQGSEATYESGFVIDKFPISRPNLTFSTLTVSNMSPEDSSIYLCSVEARGSGYGYTFGSGTRLTVV.

The rearrangement joins TRBV19 to TRBJ2-5; D call uncertain. The ends were cut back, 1 base at V and 3 bases at J, with 9 bases in the middle. The CDR3 loop spans 14 amino acids. Germline V gene lookup returns CDR1 LNHDA and CDR2 SQIVND (reference sequence). Here the CDR3 reads CASSIVGSKETQYF. For the CDR3, the DNA is TGTGCCAGTAGTATAGTTGGCAGTAAAGAGACCCAGTACTTC. Full variable domain (remainder filled in from reference TRBV19 and TRBJ2-5): DGGITQSPKYLFRKEGQNVTLSCEQNLNHDAMYWYRQDPGQGLRLIYYSQIVNDFQKGDIAEGYSVSREKKESFPLTVTSAQKNPTAFYLCASSIVGSKETQYFGPGTRLLVL.

The chain uses TRBV7-9 and TRBJ2-2, with 7 bases fitting TRBD2. Per germline, CDR1 SEHNR and CDR2 FQNEAQ (reference sequence). V shed 0 bases, J shed 5 bases, and the junction held 0 bases outside the gene matches. The CDR3 contains 14 residues. The CDR3 DNA reads TGTGCCAGCAGCTTAGCGGGGGGGACCGGGGAGCTGTTTTTT. Its protein is CASSLAGGTGELFF.

The chain recombines TRBV7-9 with TRBJ1-3; D gene uncertain. The CDR3 sequence is 12 residues long. Looked up from germline, CDR1 is SEHNR and CDR2 is FQNEAQ (reference sequence). Trimming took off 3 bases at V and 4 bases at J, with 4 bases between the two ends. The CDR3: CASSLEGNTIYF. CDR3 DNA sequence: TGTGCCAGCAGCTTGGAGGGAAACACCATATATTTT.

This sequence joins TRBV2 and TRBJ2-7, with TRBD2 matching 10 bases. V was pared by 6 bases and J by 3 bases, with 8 bases of the junction left unmatched. The CDR3 is made up of 15 amino acids. Germline CDR1 reads SNHLY; CDR2 reads FYNNEI. CDR3 protein: CASSASGGAYYEQYF. The CDR3 coding sequence is TGTGCCAGCAGCGCCAGCGGGGGGGCCTACTACGAGCAGTACTTC.